This record concerns one T cell receptor beta chain sequence. Its antigen remains unknown. Germline CDR1 MNHNS, CDR2 SASEGT. The ends lost 8 bases at V and 9 bases at J; junction bases unmatched: 13. This CDR3 region has 15 residues. This specimen comes from a study of post-analysis software for immune sequencing data. Whole-study context: The study covered relapsing-remitting, secondary progressive and progressive-relapsing courses of multiple sclerosis. General study results and limits: Roughly five TRBV segments were more frequent in patients than controls; TRBV5-6, TRBV5-1 and TRBV20-1 belonged to this group. Compared with controls, patients showed significantly lower normalized Chao1 diversity.

TCR beta cDNA libraries included unique molecular identifiers. One entry per CDR3 protein results from TCRdb running MiXCR on the PCR reads. This sample has about 800,000 distinct CDR3 sequences, with 25% to 30% found just once. V and J are TRBV6-1 and TRBJ2-1; 10 positions match TRBD1. Sequencing used blood. The clonotype was recovered from a girl between 10 and 17 years old with multiple sclerosis. The CDR3 coding sequence is TGTGCCAGCGGCTGGGGGGACAGGGGCTCAACTGAGCAGTTCTTC. Residues: CASGWGDRGSTEQFF.